This T cell receptor (beta chain) derives from a study of CD8+CD57+ T cells in acquired aplastic anemia. For the study at large: DNA from sorted CD4+ and CD8+ cells averaged roughly 3.4 ug.

Unmatched junction bases numbered 10, after V lost 5 bases and J lost 4 bases. CDR1 SGHVS and CDR2 FNYEAQ come from the germline V gene. The CDR3 has 16 residues. All patients picked for sequencing had shown, by flow cytometry, an expansion of CD8+CD57+ cells. Both TCR beta VDJ combination and CDR3 sequence profiling were carried out. Genomic DNA was the template for this profiling. Each CDR3 protein gets one entry after TCRdb re-called the reads with MiXCR. Seen here are 150,000 to 200,000 distinct CDR3 sequences, about 60% observed once, and the top ten hold about two fifths. This clonotype was seen only once.

The rearrangement joins TRBV7-6 to TRBJ1-1, with 10 positions matching TRBD1. The sequence derives from a human donor with aplastic anemia. The sample taken for sequencing was sorted CD4+, CD8+, or CD8+CD57+ T cells (not recorded which) from PBMCs. DNA for the CDR3: TGTGCCAGCAGCCTAGGGATGGGACAGGGGAGCACTGAAGCTTTCTTT. Translation: CASSLGMGQGSTEAFF.